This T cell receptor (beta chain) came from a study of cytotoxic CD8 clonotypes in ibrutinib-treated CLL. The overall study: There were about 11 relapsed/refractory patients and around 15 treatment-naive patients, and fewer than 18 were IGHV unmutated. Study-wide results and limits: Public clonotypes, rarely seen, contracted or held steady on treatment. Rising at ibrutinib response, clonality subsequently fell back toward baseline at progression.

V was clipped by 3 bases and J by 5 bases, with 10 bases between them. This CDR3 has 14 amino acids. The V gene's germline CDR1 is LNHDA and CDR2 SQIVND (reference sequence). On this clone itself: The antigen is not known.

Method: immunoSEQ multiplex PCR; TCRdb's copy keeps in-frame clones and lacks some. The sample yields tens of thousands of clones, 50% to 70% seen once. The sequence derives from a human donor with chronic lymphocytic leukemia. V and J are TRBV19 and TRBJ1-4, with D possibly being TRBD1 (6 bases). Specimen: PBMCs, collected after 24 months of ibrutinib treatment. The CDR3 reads CASSITDRNEKLFF. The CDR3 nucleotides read TGTGCCAGTAGTATCACCGACAGGAATGAAAAACTGTTTTTT.